This T cell receptor (beta chain) is from a study of PD-1 blockade in classical Hodgkin lymphoma. Overall study context: Nivolumab was administered to patients intravenously at 3 mg/kg every 2 weeks. Study findings and constraints: Diminished baseline TCR diversity has been reported in newly diagnosed patients relative to healthy donors. While CD8+ TCR diversity did not rise significantly by C4D1, CD4+ TCR diversity did.

Relapse was seen in all patients after autologous stem cell transplantation, and brentuximab vedotin exposure was variable. Worth noting for this clone: Its specificity is unknown.

This table comes from immunoSEQ multiplex PCR, and its TCRdb copy is limited to in-frame clones, with some not included. This sample carries tens of thousands of clones, approximately 92% of them seen once, and the ten largest clones take about 10%. The receptor comes from a human donor with classical Hodgkin lymphoma. The sample was peripheral blood mononuclear cells (PBMCs), taken before the second cycle of nivolumab.

The CDR3 is CASSQQGAGELFF. The CDR3 bases are TGTGCCAGCAGCCAACAGGGAGCCGGGGAGCTGTTTTTT. V and J are TRBV7-3 and TRBJ2-2, with D possibly being TRBD1 (6 bases). V was clipped by 5 bases and J by 6 bases, with 10 bases between them. The CDR3 length is 13 residues. Germline CDR1 is SGHTA and CDR2 is FQGTGA. Using reference TRBV7-3 and TRBJ2-2 for the parts outside the CDR3, the full variable domain is GAGVSQTPSNKVTEKGKYVELRCDPISGHTALYWYRQSLGQGPEFLIYFQGTGAADDSGLPNDRFFAVRPEGSVSTLKIQRTERGDSAVYLCASSQQGAGELFFGEGSRLTVL.